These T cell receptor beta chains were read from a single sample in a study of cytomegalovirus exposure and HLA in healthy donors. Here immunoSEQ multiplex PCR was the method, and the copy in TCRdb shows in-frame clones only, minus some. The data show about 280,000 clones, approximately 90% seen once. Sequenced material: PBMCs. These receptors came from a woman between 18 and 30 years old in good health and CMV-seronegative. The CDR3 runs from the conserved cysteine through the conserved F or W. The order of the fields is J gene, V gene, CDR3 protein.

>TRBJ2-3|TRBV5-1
CASSYRDLRTDTQYF
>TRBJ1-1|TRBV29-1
CSATRGGNTEAFF
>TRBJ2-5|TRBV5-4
CASSLASRETQYF
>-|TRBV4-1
CASSPKDPWGPALAAYEQYF
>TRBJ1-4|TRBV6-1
CASSVRGGDEKLFF
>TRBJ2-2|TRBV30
CAWGTSGFGELFF
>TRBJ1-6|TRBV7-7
CASSLSGRGNSPLHF
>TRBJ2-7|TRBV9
CASSVEQGPSYEQYF
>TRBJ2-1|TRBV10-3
CAIRAGAVYNEQFF
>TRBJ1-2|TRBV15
CATSRDRNYGYTF
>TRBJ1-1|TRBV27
CATYSSTEAFF
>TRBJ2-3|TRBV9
CASSVLPGLAGAAGTQYF
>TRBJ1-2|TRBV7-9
CSSSTDSSGYTF
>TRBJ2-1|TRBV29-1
CSVSTGYTTYNEQFF
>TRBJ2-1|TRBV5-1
CASSAEGDHYNEQFF
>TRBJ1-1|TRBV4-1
CASSQGTVVQNTEAFF
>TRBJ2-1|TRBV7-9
CASSGQILTGGRSYNEQFF
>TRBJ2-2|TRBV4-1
CASRLLRDMNTGELFF
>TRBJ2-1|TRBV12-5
CASGAAAGGLYNEQFF
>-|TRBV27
CASSPILTDRHYEQYF
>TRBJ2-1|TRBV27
CASSLLRLAGGLNEQFF
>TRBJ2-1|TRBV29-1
CSVVGGGNEQFF
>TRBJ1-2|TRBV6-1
CASTRGGAAYGYTF
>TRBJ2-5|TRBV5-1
CASSRDRWETQYF
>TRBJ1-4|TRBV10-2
CASSRDFANEKLFF
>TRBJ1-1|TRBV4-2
CASSQQFGGGTEAFF
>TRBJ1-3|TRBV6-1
CASSALRRPPSGNTIYF
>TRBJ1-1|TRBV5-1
CASSRFGTSPGTEAFF
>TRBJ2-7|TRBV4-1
CASSQSDSYEQYF
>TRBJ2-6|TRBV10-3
CAIFGQGASGANVLTF
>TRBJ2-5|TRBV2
CASAVVGGKTQYF
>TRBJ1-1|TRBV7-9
CSSSLVVEEAFF
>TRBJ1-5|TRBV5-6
CASSLWRWGLDQPQHF
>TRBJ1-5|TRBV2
CASRGDRLEGQPQHF
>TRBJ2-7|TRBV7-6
CASSGDYSYEQYF
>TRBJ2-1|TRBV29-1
CSVSGTGVSDEQFF
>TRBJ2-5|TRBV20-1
CSPVARETQYF
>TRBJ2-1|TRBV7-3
CASGLSRGNNEQFF
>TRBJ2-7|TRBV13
CASSLKSEQYF
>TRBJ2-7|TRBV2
CASSRGLAGARDEQYF
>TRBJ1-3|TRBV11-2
CASSLPSSGNTIYF
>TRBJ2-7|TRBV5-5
CASSVGGTSYEQYF
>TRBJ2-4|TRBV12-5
CASGLMRRGRNIQYF
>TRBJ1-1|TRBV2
CANLPGQGNTEAFF
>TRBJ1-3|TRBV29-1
CSVEPGDRVNTIYF